The rows below give T cell receptor beta chains drawn from one sample of a study of patients and donors after allogeneic stem cell transplantation. TCRdb used MiXCR to reprocess the RT-PCR reads, holding one entry per CDR3 protein. The sample includes some 90,000 distinct CDR3 sequences, roughly 43% of them seen just once. Source material: blood, either unsorted or a sorted T cell fraction (not recorded which). The receptors here all came from a human donor who was either an allogeneic HSCT recipient or a stem cell or donor lymphocyte infusion donor (not recorded which). It is not recorded whose cells these are; they may come from a transplant donor. Both conserved end residues are trimmed from each CDR3. Fields, in order: V gene, clone size, J gene, CDR3 protein. Not all rows give a size; the values are once, few, many and, for expanded clones, a class.

V gene: TRBV19; clone size: .; J gene: TRBJ1-1; CDR3 protein: ASSTQTNTEAF
V gene: TRBV24-1; clone size: once; J gene: TRBJ2-3; CDR3 protein: ATSDLGDGRYTQY
V gene: TRBV5-1; clone size: many; J gene: TRBJ1-1; CDR3 protein: ASSPGTGNTEAF
V gene: TRBV27; clone size: few; J gene: TRBJ1-2; CDR3 protein: ASSNLQGSGYT
V gene: TRBV25-1; clone size: .; J gene: TRBJ1-6; CDR3 protein: ASSGRALGSPLH
V gene: TRBV20-1; clone size: .; J gene: TRBJ1-1; CDR3 protein: SARTTGAHGAF
V gene: TRBV12-3/TRBV12-4; clone size: few; J gene: TRBJ1-1; CDR3 protein: ASSFQATNTEAF
V gene: TRBV6-5; clone size: .; J gene: TRBJ1-3; CDR3 protein: ASSYSKGGGIY
V gene: TRBV12-3/TRBV12-4; clone size: .; J gene: TRBJ2-3; CDR3 protein: ASSFRAPRPDTQY
V gene: TRBV12-3/TRBV12-4; clone size: .; J gene: TRBJ1-2; CDR3 protein: ASSPTGILSYGYT
V gene: TRBV20-1; clone size: .; J gene: TRBJ1-1; CDR3 protein: SARDPWQGDTEAF
V gene: TRBV28; clone size: .; J gene: TRBJ1-6; CDR3 protein: ASSTTGQGRSPLH
V gene: TRBV4-3; clone size: .; J gene: TRBJ1-3; CDR3 protein: ASSQIDSSNTIY
V gene: TRBV4-2; clone size: .; J gene: TRBJ1-5; CDR3 protein: ASSQVSVSNQPQH
V gene: TRBV7-6; clone size: .; J gene: TRBJ2-5; CDR3 protein: ASSLAHQETQY
V gene: TRBV5-5; clone size: few; J gene: TRBJ1-1; CDR3 protein: ASSLEPGTARNTEAF
V gene: TRBV29-1; clone size: few; J gene: TRBJ1-5; CDR3 protein: SASGGDQPQH
V gene: TRBV6-5; clone size: .; J gene: TRBJ1-1; CDR3 protein: ASKDRWDTEAF
V gene: TRBV6-2/TRBV6-3; clone size: .; J gene: TRBJ1-5; CDR3 protein: ASSVTGAGNQPQH
V gene: TRBV10-3; clone size: .; J gene: TRBJ1-1; CDR3 protein: AISERGPNTEAF
V gene: TRBV6-6; clone size: few; J gene: TRBJ1-2; CDR3 protein: ASSYAQGNYGYT
V gene: TRBV12-3/TRBV12-4; clone size: .; J gene: TRBJ1-5; CDR3 protein: ASSTTGTNQPQH
V gene: TRBV6-6; clone size: .; J gene: TRBJ1-1; CDR3 protein: ASSFKDMNTEAF
V gene: TRBV4-3; clone size: .; J gene: TRBJ1-3; CDR3 protein: ASSQDTSLGNTIY
V gene: TRBV5-1; clone size: once; J gene: TRBJ2-1; CDR3 protein: ASSLETSSHEQF
V gene: TRBV28; clone size: few; J gene: TRBJ1-5; CDR3 protein: ASSLGDVNQPQH
V gene: TRBV18; clone size: .; J gene: TRBJ1-2; CDR3 protein: ASSPSSGGTIYGYT
V gene: TRBV20-1; clone size: .; J gene: TRBJ1-2; CDR3 protein: RARQGTNYGYT
V gene: TRBV6-2/TRBV6-3; clone size: .; J gene: TRBJ1-5; CDR3 protein: ASSYDRDAQPQH
V gene: TRBV20-1; clone size: .; J gene: TRBJ1-2; CDR3 protein: SARPRTGPYGYT
V gene: TRBV9; clone size: .; J gene: TRBJ2-5; CDR3 protein: ASSVGTEETQY
V gene: TRBV12-3/TRBV12-4; clone size: .; J gene: TRBJ1-1; CDR3 protein: ASSIRVNTEAF
V gene: TRBV21-1; clone size: .; J gene: TRBJ2-3; CDR3 protein: ASSKARAGTSKSGTDTQY
V gene: TRBV5-1; clone size: .; J gene: TRBJ2-1; CDR3 protein: ASSWSSGSSYNEQF
V gene: TRBV28; clone size: .; J gene: TRBJ2-7; CDR3 protein: ASSLFRYEQY
V gene: TRBV6-5; clone size: .; J gene: TRBJ1-2; CDR3 protein: ASSYSSRHFYGYT
V gene: TRBV10-3; clone size: .; J gene: TRBJ1-4; CDR3 protein: AISESGTSKGEKLF
V gene: TRBV21-1; clone size: few; J gene: TRBJ1-5; CDR3 protein: ASRGQGWRPQH
V gene: TRBV7-9; clone size: .; J gene: TRBJ2-2; CDR3 protein: ASSLGQGIGELF
V gene: TRBV12-3/TRBV12-4; clone size: .; J gene: TRBJ2-3; CDR3 protein: ASSFQADTQY
V gene: TRBV7-7; clone size: few; J gene: TRBJ1-1; CDR3 protein: ASSTDRNTEAF
V gene: TRBV11-2; clone size: .; J gene: TRBJ2-2; CDR3 protein: ASSPSTGELF
V gene: TRBV27; clone size: .; J gene: TRBJ1-2; CDR3 protein: ASSFRTGNNYGYT
V gene: TRBV9; clone size: few; J gene: TRBJ1-5; CDR3 protein: ASSVAPRNQPQH
V gene: TRBV10-1; clone size: few; J gene: TRBJ1-2; CDR3 protein: ASSPGANYGYT
V gene: TRBV20-1; clone size: .; J gene: TRBJ2-2; CDR3 protein: SAPWGIPGELF
V gene: TRBV6-6; clone size: few; J gene: TRBJ1-1; CDR3 protein: ASSRGFAPEAF
V gene: TRBV11-2; clone size: .; J gene: TRBJ1-1; CDR3 protein: ASSLGPLEAF
V gene: TRBV7-2; clone size: .; J gene: TRBJ2-2; CDR3 protein: ASTLPTGELF
V gene: TRBV25-1; clone size: .; J gene: TRBJ1-1; CDR3 protein: ARRIDSVREQAF
V gene: TRBV20-1; clone size: few; J gene: TRBJ1-1; CDR3 protein: SARSGQLEAF